The next 21 T cell receptor beta chains were all read from a single sample in a study of OX40 agonist ivuxolimab in advanced cancers. Clones were read by immunoSEQ multiplex PCR, and TCRdb kept only the in-frame ones, dropping some. The data show 30,000 to 35,000 clones, roughly four fifths seen once. The material was CD4+ or CD8+ T cells sorted from blood, obtained in a trial of the OX40 agonist ivuxolimab. The receptors here all came from an adult with an advanced solid tumor such as melanoma, head and neck, liver or kidney cancer.

The chain uses TRBV5-6 and TRBJ2-3; D not certain. Trimming took 0 bases from V and 2 from J, leaving 7 bases between them. This CDR3 has 14 residues. Germline-derived CDR1 and CDR2 are SGHDT and YYEEEE. The CDR3 protein is CASSLAHNTDTQYF. The CDR3 bases are TGTGCCAGCAGCTTGGCTCATAACACAGATACGCAGTATTTT.

This clone was picked up one time. V usage is TRBV13 and J usage is TRBJ2-1, with D tentatively TRBD1 or TRBD2 (6 bases each). The V gene's germline CDR1 is PRHDT and CDR2 FYEKMQ (reference sequence). The CDR3 sequence is 15 residues long. V gave up 2 bases and J gave up 4 bases, with 12 bases separating them. The CDR3 DNA sequence: TGTGCCAGCAGCTTATTGTCGGGGGCTTACAATGAGCAGTTCTTC. Protein product: CASSLLSGAYNEQFF.

J is TRBJ2-3 and V is TRBV20-1; D is uncertain. This CDR3 comprises 11 residues. The V and J ends lost 5 bases and 5 bases respectively, with 8 bases between them. Germline CDR1 is DFQATT and CDR2 is SNEGSKA (reference sequence). In DNA, the CDR3 is TGCAGTGCTTCCCTAGGAGATACGCAGTATTTT. Residues: CSASLGDTQYF.

The sample holds a few counts of this clone. The rearrangement links TRBV6-4 to TRBJ2-1, with 9 bases lining up with TRBD1. V lost 4 bases to trimming and J lost 3 bases; unmatched junction nucleotides: 7. Germline CDR1 is MRHNA and CDR2 is SNTAGT. The CDR3 has 16 amino acids. Here the CDR3 reads CASSGTGTGFYNEQFF. The CDR3 DNA follows: TGTGCCAGCAGTGGTACCGGGACAGGGTTCTACAATGAGCAGTTCTTC.

V is TRBV6-5 and J is TRBJ2-3, with TRBD2 matching 13 bases. Trimming at V came to 6 bases and at J to 7 bases, leaving 7 bases not matched to a gene. The CDR3 spans 15 residues. From germline, CDR1 is MNHEY and CDR2 SVGAGI. The CDR3 nucleotides read TGTGCCAGCAGCACCGGGACTAGCGGGGTAAATACGCAGTATTTT. Encoded protein: CASSTGTSGVNTQYF.

The J gene is TRBJ2-1, the V gene TRBV5-1; TRBD2 agrees at 12 bases. The CDR3 totals 15 residues. From germline, CDR1 is SGHRS and CDR2 YFSETQ. The trim removed 0 bases at V and 8 bases at J, leaving 3 bases unmatched. CDR3 sequence reads: CASSLGLAGVDEQFF. CDR3 in DNA: TGCGCCAGCAGCTTGGGACTAGCGGGGGTAGATGAGCAGTTCTTC.

The chain carries TRBV7-6 and TRBJ2-7; no clear D gene. V lost 0 bases to trimming and J lost 5 bases, with 8 bases between them. Germline V CDR1 and CDR2: SGHVS, FNYEAQ. The CDR3 runs to 13 residues. The CDR3 loop reads CASSLALGDEQYF. In DNA, the CDR3 is TGTGCCAGCAGCTTAGCGCTTGGAGACGAGCAGTACTTC.

In its sample, this clone was seen once. The chain employs TRBV29-1 and TRBJ1-2; tentative D call: TRBD1 (5 bases). Trimming stripped 3 bases from V and 8 bases from J, with 16 bases between. Germline V lookup: CDR1 SQVTM, CDR2 ANQGSEA. This CDR3 spans 13 amino acids. CDR3 region: CSVEIPQGDGYTF. CDR3 coding DNA: TGCAGCGTTGAGATACCCCAGGGCGACGGCTACACCTTC.

This rearrangement joins TRBV23-1 to TRBJ2-1; maybe TRBD2 (6 bases). TRBV23-1 is recorded as an ORF, its role being uncertain. This CDR3 has 14 residues. The V gene lost 3 bases and the J gene lost 1 base, with 7 bases spanning the gap. The DNA for the CDR3 is TGCGCCAGCAGTCAGGGGGGATCCTACAATGAGCAGTTCTTC. Its protein is CASSQGGSYNEQFF.

The V call is TRBV6-5, the J call TRBJ2-7; 7 positions agree with TRBD2. V lost 0 bases to trimming and J lost 3 bases; unmatched junction nucleotides: 5. Germline V gene data show CDR1 as MNHEY and CDR2 as SVGAGI. This CDR3 contains 15 residues. CDR3 nucleotide sequence: TGTGCCAGCAGTTACTCGCAGGGAGGGTACTACGAGCAGTACTTC. Translating gives CASSYSQGGYYEQYF.

The rearrangement links TRBV11-2 to TRBJ2-1, with D perhaps matching TRBD1 or TRBD2 (6 bases each). Trimming stripped 5 bases from V and 5 bases from J, with 19 bases between. Germline lookup yields CDR1 SGHAT and CDR2 FQNNGV. CDR3 length equals 16 residues. Here the CDR3 DNA reads TGTGCCAGCAGCCGAATGTGGGGGGCCCATAACAATGAGCAGTTCTTC. It yields the protein CASSRMWGAHNNEQFF. The variable domain in full, completed from reference TRBV11-2 and TRBJ2-1, reads EAGVAQSPRYKIIEKRQSVAFWCNPISGHATLYWYQQILGQGPKLLIQFQNNGVVDDSQLPKDRFSAERLKGVDSTLKIQPAKLEDSAVYLCASSRMWGAHNNEQFFGPGTRLTVL.

The genes are TRBV9 and TRBJ1-1; D call uncertain. Germline values: CDR1 SGDLS, CDR2 YYNGEE. Deletions cut 0 bases from V and 3 bases from J, with 6 bases between. CDR3 length: 13 residues. This CDR3 is CASSVGPDTEAFF. Written as DNA, the CDR3 is TGTGCCAGCAGCGTAGGGCCCGACACTGAAGCTTTCTTT.

The chain employs TRBV29-1 and TRBJ2-2; unclear D gene. This CDR3 is 14 amino acids long. The V end was cut by 0 bases, the J end by 0 bases, with 5 bases between. Germline V gives CDR1 SQVTM, CDR2 ANQGSEA. CDR3 amino acids: CSVEELANTGELFF. The CDR3 nucleotides are TGCAGCGTTGAAGAACTCGCGAACACCGGGGAGCTGTTTTTT.

This clone was observed once. The chain links TRBV6-5 to TRBJ2-7; D might be TRBD1 (5 bases). Germline V CDR1 and CDR2: MNHEY, SVGAGI. The CDR3 is 11 amino acids. Deletions cut 5 bases from V and 12 bases from J, with 14 bases between. Here the CDR3 DNA reads TGTGCCAGCAGTATGACAGATCGATCGTACTTC. Translating it yields CASSMTDRSYF.

The CDR3 DNA sequence: TGTGCCAGTAGTATTGGGACAGCTAACTATGGCTACACCTTC. Its protein is CASSIGTANYGYTF. The chain is built from TRBV19 and TRBJ1-2; 7 nucleotides match TRBD1. V was clipped by 3 bases and J by 0 bases; unmatched bases: 1. Germline V CDR1 and CDR2: LNHDA, SQIVND (reference sequence). The CDR3 runs to 14 residues.

This chain links TRBV13 with TRBJ1-4; a weak D match, TRBD1 (6 bases). The length of the CDR3 is 15 residues. The germline CDR1 and CDR2 sequences are PRHDT and FYEKMQ (reference sequence). V shed 2 bases and J shed 6 bases, with 13 bases lying between them. CDR3 DNA: TGTGCCAGCAGCTTATCCGGCAGGGGTGATGAAAAACTGTTTTTT. Translation: CASSLSGRGDEKLFF.

This clone was counted between two and nine times. The chain carries TRBV6-6 and TRBJ2-3, with D maybe TRBD1 (6 bases). From germline, CDR1 is MNHNY and CDR2 SVGAGI (reference sequence). The CDR3 totals 16 residues. Between the trimmed V and J ends, which lost 2 bases and 1 base, there was a span of 13 bases. The CDR3 DNA sequence: TGTGCCAGCAGTTACCAGGGGTACGCCGGCACAGATACGCAGTATTTT. As protein: CASSYQGYAGTDTQYF.

The sample holds a few counts of this clone. The chain links TRBV6-1 to TRBJ1-2; no reliable D call. The V and J ends lost 4 bases and 3 bases respectively, with 18 bases between them. The germline CDR1 and CDR2 sequences are MNHNS and SASEGT. The CDR3 is 16 residues long. The CDR3 nucleotides read TGTGCCAGCAGTGCCCGGTTGCGGGCGTCTGACTATGGCTACACCTTC. It codes for CASSARLRASDYGYTF.

This rearrangement joins TRBV27 to TRBJ2-7; D is unclear. The CDR3 sequence is 14 residues long. The V gene's germline CDR1 is MNHEY and CDR2 SMNVEV (reference sequence). The V end was cut by 5 bases, the J end by 2 bases, with 13 bases between. The CDR3 loop is CASSPFGLTYEQYF. The CDR3 DNA sequence: TGTGCCAGCAGTCCCTTCGGGCTCACCTACGAGCAGTACTTC.

V gene TRBV2 combines with J gene TRBJ1-1, with 7 bases aligning to TRBD1. The CDR3 has 16 amino acids. Germline CDR1 is SNHLY and CDR2 is FYNNEI. The J segment lost 3 bases and the V segment lost 8 bases, leaving 15 bases of the junction unmatched. The CDR3 protein is CASSPGRRGQYTEAFF. The CDR3 DNA reads as TGTGCCAGCTCCCCGGGAAGGCGGGGACAGTACACTGAAGCTTTCTTT.

This chain links TRBV7-3 with TRBJ2-3; 12 bases fit TRBD2. The V gene's germline CDR1 is SGHTA and CDR2 FQGTGA. Trimming removed 4 bases from V and 5 bases from J; junction bases left unmatched: 4. The CDR3 consists of 15 residues. CDR3 region: CASSSGLAGRDTQYF. The CDR3, as DNA: TGTGCCAGCAGCTCCGGACTAGCGGGAAGAGATACGCAGTATTTT.